This T cell receptor beta chain stems from a study of T cells in localized non-small cell lung cancer. The table came from immunoSEQ multiplex PCR; TCRdb's copy has only in-frame clones and leaves some out. This sample has around 78,000 clones, with roughly 91% found just once. The V gene's germline CDR1 is SSHAT and CDR2 FNYEAQ (reference sequence). The CDR3 has 15 amino acids. As regards this clone: Antigen unknown. At one end the junction does not follow the germline gene, possibly because of a read error.

Study-wide results and limits: Measurement of T cell clonality placed uninvolved adjacent lung highest, above the level in tumor.

Sequences were derived from peripheral blood, sampled before any cancer treatment. The genes are TRBV7-7 and TRBJ1-4, with 7 bases that match TRBD1. The source is a woman aged 35 to 70 with stage I squamous cell lung carcinoma. CDR3: CASSFSGQPNEKLFF. CDR3 DNA: TGTGCTAGCAGCTTTTCGGGACAGCCAAATGAAAAACTGTTTTTT. Filled out from reference TRBV7-7 and TRBJ1-4, the complete variable domain reads GAGVSQSPRYKVTKRGQDVTLRCDPISSHATLYWYQQALGQGPEFLTYFNYEAQPDKSGLPSDRFSAERPEGSISTLTIQRTEQRDSAMYRCASSFSGQPNEKLFFGSGTQLSVL.